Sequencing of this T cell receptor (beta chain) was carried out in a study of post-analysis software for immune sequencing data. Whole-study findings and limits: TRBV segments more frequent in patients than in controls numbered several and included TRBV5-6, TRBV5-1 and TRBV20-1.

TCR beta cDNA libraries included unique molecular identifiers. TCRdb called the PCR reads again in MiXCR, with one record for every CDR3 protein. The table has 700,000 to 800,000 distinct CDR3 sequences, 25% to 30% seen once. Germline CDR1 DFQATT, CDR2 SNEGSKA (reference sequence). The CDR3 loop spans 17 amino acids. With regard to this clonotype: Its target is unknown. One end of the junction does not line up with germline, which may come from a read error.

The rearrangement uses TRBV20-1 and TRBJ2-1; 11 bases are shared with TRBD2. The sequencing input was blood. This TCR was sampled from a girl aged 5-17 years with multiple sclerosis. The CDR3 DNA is TGCAGTGCCAACGGGCTAGCGGGAGGTCCCTCCTACGATGAGCAGTTCTTC. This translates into CSANGLAGGPSYDEQFF.